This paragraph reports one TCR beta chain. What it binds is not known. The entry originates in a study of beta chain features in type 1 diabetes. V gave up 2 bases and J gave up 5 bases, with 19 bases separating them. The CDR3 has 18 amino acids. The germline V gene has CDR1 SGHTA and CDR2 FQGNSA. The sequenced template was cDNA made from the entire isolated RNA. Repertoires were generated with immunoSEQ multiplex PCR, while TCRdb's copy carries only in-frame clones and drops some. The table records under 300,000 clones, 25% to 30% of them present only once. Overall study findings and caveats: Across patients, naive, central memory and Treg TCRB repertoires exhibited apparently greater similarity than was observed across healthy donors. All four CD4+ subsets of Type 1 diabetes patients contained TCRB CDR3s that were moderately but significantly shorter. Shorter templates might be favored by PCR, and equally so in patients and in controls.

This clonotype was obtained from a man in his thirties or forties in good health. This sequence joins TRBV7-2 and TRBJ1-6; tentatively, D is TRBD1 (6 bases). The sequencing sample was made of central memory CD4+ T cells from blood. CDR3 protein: CASSLISGVPRDNSPLHF. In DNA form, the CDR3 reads TGTGCCAGCAGCTTAATATCAGGGGTGCCGCGAGATAATTCACCCCTCCACTTT.